These 10 T cell receptor beta chains were all obtained from the same sample, sequenced in a study of T cell responses to AZD1222 COVID-19 vaccine. Generated by immunoSEQ multiplex PCR, the TCRdb table keeps only in-frame clones and is missing some. The table lists roughly 120,000 clones, 90% of them singletons. The sequencing used peripheral blood, collected 28 days after the second dose of the MenACWY control vaccine. Receptors were obtained from an adult who received the MenACWY meningococcal vaccine as a control.

The chain joins TRBV21-1 to TRBJ2-2; TRBD2, the table's D call, lacks a check against the DNA. TRBV21-1 is flagged as a pseudogene. The CDR3 has 19 amino acids. In DNA, the CDR3 is TGTGCCAGCAGCCACCCCAAGCGTAGGACTCACGCGAACACCGGGGAGCTGTTTTTT. This encodes CASSHPKRRTHANTGELFF.

In this sample, this clone turned up once. The rearrangement uses TRBV19 and TRBJ2-7, with D perhaps TRBD2 (6 bases). CDR3 size: 15 residues. CDR1 LNHDA and CDR2 SQIVND come from the germline V gene (reference sequence). With 4 bases removed from V and 4 bases from J, the gap between germline ends came to 17 bases. The CDR3 here is CASSNRHGGLYEQYV. The CDR3 DNA is TGTGCCAGTAGTAATCGGCATGGGGGGTTATACGAGCAGTACGTC.

The genes are TRBV9 and TRBJ2-7; 11 positions agree with TRBD2. J gave up 2 bases and V 2 bases, and 3 bases lay outside the gene matches. This CDR3 is 15 amino acids long. The germline V gene encodes CDR1 SGDLS and CDR2 YYNGEE. The CDR3 here is CASSVASGRTYEQYF. The CDR3 DNA follows: TGTGCCAGCAGCGTTGCTAGCGGGAGGACCTACGAGCAGTACTTC.

V and J are TRBV11-2 and TRBJ2-1; D call uncertain. Germline V gives CDR1 SGHAT, CDR2 FQNNGV. This CDR3 spans 11 amino acids. Trimming took 5 bases from V and 12 from J, leaving 11 bases between them. CDR3 nucleotides: TGTGCCAGCAGCGTACAAGTTGCGCAGTTCTTC. This translates into CASSVQVAQFF.

V and J are TRBV7-2 and TRBJ2-1; weak D call: TRBD2 (6 bases). V shed 3 bases and J shed 0 bases, with 9 bases lying between them. Germline lookup yields CDR1 SGHTA and CDR2 FQGNSA. This CDR3 spans 15 amino acids. The CDR3 bases are TGTGCCAGCAGCTTGCGGGGCAACTCCTACAATGAGCAGTTCTTC. Translating it yields CASSLRGNSYNEQFF.

The rearrangement joins TRBV6-2 or TRBV6-3 to TRBJ2-7, with TRBD1 identical over 9 bases. Per the germline V gene, CDR1 is MNHEY and CDR2 is SVGEGT. This CDR3 spans 14 amino acids. The V segment lost 0 bases and the J segment 3 bases; nucleotides outside the gene matches: 0. The CDR3 DNA reads as TGTGCCAGCAGTTACTCGACAGGGGGCTACGAGCAGTACGTC. Translation: CASSYSTGGYEQYV.

J is TRBJ2-2 and V is TRBV19; 11 positions match TRBD2. Germline loops: CDR1 LNHDA, CDR2 SQIVND (reference sequence). There are 16 residues in the CDR3. Germline trimming cut 3 bases from V and 2 bases from J; bases unmatched to any gene: 2. The CDR3 region is CASSMTSGDNTGELFF. CDR3 coding DNA: TGTGCCAGTAGTATGACTAGCGGGGATAACACCGGGGAGCTGTTTTTT.

This chain links TRBV6-6 with TRBJ1-2, with 7 positions matching TRBD1. This CDR3 has 14 residues. Unmatched junction bases numbered 6, after V lost 5 bases and J lost 3 bases. Germline values: CDR1 MNHNY, CDR2 SVGAGI (reference sequence). This CDR3 reads CASSPVTGYYGYTF. The CDR3 coding sequence is TGTGCCAGCAGTCCCGTGACAGGGTACTATGGCTACACCTTC.

This chain connects TRBV6-5 to TRBJ2-7; D gene uncertain. Trimming stripped 6 bases from V and 2 bases from J, with 14 bases between. Germline V gene sequence: CDR1 MNHEY, CDR2 SVGAGI. The CDR3 is 14 amino acids. CDR3 protein: CASSLFFLTYEQYF. CDR3 bases: TGTGCCAGCAGCCTTTTCTTCTTAACCTACGAGCAGTACTTC.

The chain is built from TRBV19 and TRBJ2-5, with no clear D. V lost 1 base and J lost 5, with 5 bases in between. The length of the CDR3 is 12 residues. Germline CDR1 is LNHDA and CDR2 is SQIVND (reference sequence). CDR3 amino acids: CASSIGTETQYF. The CDR3 DNA reads as TGTGCCAGTAGTATAGGCACGGAGACCCAGTACTTC.